The rows below give T cell receptor beta chains drawn from one sample of a study of metastatic and nonmetastatic thyroid tumors. Using MiXCR, TCRdb re-called clones from the PCR reads. The data hold about 92,000 clones, with 15% observed a single time. The material sequenced was blood. These TCRs come from a female donor with papillary thyroid cancer or a benign thyroid nodule (not recorded which). Some clones in this sample may be carry-over from other donors' samples. The CDR3 runs from the conserved cysteine through the conserved F or W. The D gene is left open where the match is weak. Size is omitted from some rows. Given values are once, few, many or a class for expanded clones.

v_call	j_call	clone_size	d_call	cdr3_aa	cdr3_nt
TRBV6-1	TRBJ1-5	-	TRBD1	CASSERQGLQPQHF	TGTGCCAGCAGTGAAAGACAGGGCTTACAGCCCCAGCATTTT
TRBV30	TRBJ1-5	-	TRBD1	CAWSSGTGVQPQHF	TGTGCCTGGAGCTCCGGGACAGGGGTTCAGCCCCAGCATTTT
TRBV7-2	TRBJ2-7	many	-	CASSSDTSYEQYF	TGTGCCAGCAGCTCAGACACCTCCTACGAGCAGTACTTC
TRBV12-3/TRBV12-4	TRBJ2-6	few	TRBD1	CASSLAGGSGANVLTF	TGTGCCAGCAGTTTGGCAGGGGGCTCTGGGGCCAACGTCCTGACTTTC
TRBV11-2	TRBJ2-7	-	TRBD2	CASRLVASGGPYEQYF	TGTGCCAGCAGATTGGTGGCTAGCGGGGGACCCTATGAGCAGTACTTC
TRBV28	TRBJ1-5	many	-	CASSVRTGSQPQHF	TGTGCCAGCAGTGTTCGGACGGGTAGTCAGCCCCAGCATTTT
TRBV10-3	TRBJ1-1	many	-	CAASLAGMNTEAFF	TGTGCCGCAAGTCTGGCAGGGATGAACACTGAAGCTTTCTTT
TRBV30	TRBJ2-5	many	TRBD2	CAWSSRTSGEETQYF	TGTGCCTGGAGTTCTAGGACTAGCGGGGAAGAGACCCAGTACTTC
TRBV6-7	TRBJ2-7	few	-	CASRLISGASSYEQYF	TGTGCCAGCAGACTTATATCCGGCGCCTCCTCCTACGAGCAGTACTTC
TRBV6-2/TRBV6-3	TRBJ1-1	many	-	CASSYSNGGNTEAFF	TGTGCCAGCAGTTACTCGAACGGGGGGAACACTGAAGCTTTCTTT
TRBV27	TRBJ2-7	many	TRBD1	CASRRDGDRPSYEQYF	TGTGCCAGCAGACGGGATGGGGACAGGCCTTCCTACGAGCAGTACTTC
TRBV12-3/TRBV12-4	TRBJ2-1	-	TRBD2	CASSLARTSGRDEQFF	TGTGCCAGCAGTTTAGCCCGGACTAGCGGGCGGGATGAGCAGTTCTTC
TRBV10-1	TRBJ2-2	many	-	CASSPSGTSTGELFF	TGCGCCAGCAGTCCCTCGGGCACCAGCACCGGGGAGCTGTTTTTT
TRBV7-2	TRBJ2-3	many	TRBD2	CASSLTLAGYTDTQYF	TGTGCCAGCAGCTTAACACTAGCGGGGTACACAGATACGCAGTATTTT
TRBV28	TRBJ2-7	many	-	CASKRYEQYF	TGTGCCAGCAAAAGATACGAGCAGTACTTC
TRBV27	TRBJ2-7	-	-	CASSSPGASYEQYF	TGTGCCAGCAGTTCACCGGGCGCCAGTTACGAGCAGTACTTC
TRBV12-3/TRBV12-4	TRBJ1-6	many	-	CASSFWGGNSPLHF	TGTGCCAGCAGTTTTTGGGGGGGCAATTCACCCCTCCACTTT
TRBV6-1	TRBJ1-2	-	-	CASSSRDLTWTGYTF	TGTGCCAGCAGTTCCAGAGATCTGACATGGACTGGCTACACCTTC
TRBV4-2	TRBJ1-4	many	-	CASSQATGSQRGEKLFF	TGTGCCAGCAGCCAAGCTACAGGGAGTCAACGAGGTGAAAAACTGTTTTTT
TRBV6-2/TRBV6-3	TRBJ2-6	-	-	CASSYTSSSYISGANVLTF	TGTGCCAGCAGTTACACGAGTAGTAGTTACATCTCTGGGGCCAACGTCCTGACTTTC
TRBV7-9	TRBJ2-5	many	-	CASSLFGAQETQYF	TGTGCCAGCAGCTTATTCGGAGCCCAAGAGACCCAGTACTTC
TRBV6-1	TRBJ1-1	many	TRBD1	CASSSLQGATEAFF	TGTGCCAGCAGTTCGTTACAGGGGGCCACTGAAGCTTTCTTT
TRBV5-6	TRBJ2-5	few	-	CASSLTQPGDLFGETQYF	TGTGCCAGCAGCTTGACCCAGCCGGGGGACCTATTTGGAGAGACCCAGTACTTC
TRBV7-3	TRBJ1-6	many	-	CASSSGLRNSPLHF	TGTGCCAGCAGCTCGGGACTCCGTAATTCACCCCTCCACTTT
TRBV28	TRBJ1-5	-	-	CASSVSTWVSNHPQHF	TGTGCCAGCAGTGTCTCGACATGGGTGAGCAATCATCCCCAGCATTTT
TRBV6-1	TRBJ1-1	-	TRBD1	CASSGQGARTEAFF	TGTGCCAGCAGTGGGCAGGGGGCCCGGACTGAAGCTTTCTTT
TRBV12-3/TRBV12-4	TRBJ2-3	many	-	CASRRGFTDTQYF	TGTGCCAGCAGACGAGGGTTCACAGATACGCAGTATTTT
TRBV28	TRBJ2-7	many	-	CASSPYSRRRPYEQYF	TGTGCCAGCAGTCCCTACTCCCGCAGGAGACCCTACGAGCAGTACTTC
TRBV3-1	TRBJ2-1	many	-	CASSPRDNEQFF	TGTGCCAGCAGCCCCAGGGACAATGAGCAGTTCTTC
TRBV13	TRBJ1-4	many	TRBD1	CASSSTSGTANEKLFF	TGTGCCAGCAGCTCTACCTCCGGGACAGCTAATGAAAAACTGTTTTTT
TRBV28	TRBJ2-7	many	-	CASNDGGLTYEQYF	TGTGCCAGCAACGACGGGGGCCTCACCTACGAGCAGTACTTC
TRBV12-3/TRBV12-4	TRBJ1-2	-	-	CASSLVRNYGYTF	TGTGCCAGCAGTTTGGTACGGAACTATGGCTACACCTTC
TRBV5-1	TRBJ2-1	-	-	CASSFGLATNNEQFF	TGCGCCAGTAGCTTCGGACTGGCCACTAACAATGAGCAGTTCTTC
TRBV28	TRBJ1-1	many	TRBD1	CASREGAREAFF	TGTGCCAGCAGGGAGGGGGCGCGGGAAGCTTTCTTT
TRBV6-2/TRBV6-3	TRBJ1-1	-	-	CASSYLGGTEDFF	TGTGCAAGCAGTTACTTGGGGGGCACTGAAGATTTCTTT
TRBV5-4	TRBJ1-5	-	-	CASSFFGDQPQHF	TGTGCCAGCAGCTTTTTCGGGGATCAGCCCCAGCATTTT
TRBV6-2/TRBV6-3	TRBJ1-5	-	-	CASSTLWGDQPRHF	TGTGCCAGCAGTACCCTCTGGGGGGATCAGCCCCGGCATTTT
TRBV4-1	TRBJ2-7	many	-	CASSQNRDNSYEQYF	TGCGCCAGCAGCCAAAACCGGGACAACTCCTACGAGCAGTACTTC
TRBV10-3	TRBJ2-7	many	TRBD2	CAISGAGGGEQYF	TGTGCCATCAGTGGGGCGGGGGGAGGAGAGCAGTACTTC
TRBV19	TRBJ1-6	-	TRBD1	CASSDRGGSNSPLHF	TGTGCCAGTAGCGACAGGGGTGGGAGCAATTCACCCCTCCACTTT
TRBV27	TRBJ1-2	many	-	CASSYRVGYGYTF	TGTGCCAGCAGTTATCGGGTGGGCTATGGCTACACCTTC
TRBV20-1	TRBJ2-3	few	-	CSARYGGATDTQYF	TGCAGTGCTAGGTACGGTGGGGCCACAGATACGCAGTATTTT
TRBV9	TRBJ2-7	few	-	CASSPRLGSRSSYEQYF	TGTGCCAGCAGCCCCCGGCTGGGGTCCCGATCCTCCTACGAGCAGTACTTC
TRBV30	TRBJ1-6	many	TRBD1	CASIRQGEYNSPLHF	TGTGCCTCGATTCGTCAGGGGGAGTATAATTCACCCCTCCACTTT
TRBV18	TRBJ1-1	few	TRBD1	CASSPEQGSVNTEAFF	TGTGCCAGCTCACCCGAACAGGGGTCGGTGAACACTGAAGCCTTCTTT
TRBV7-3	TRBJ2-2	-	-	CASSLKGLGNTGELFF	TGTGCCAGCAGCTTAAAGGGCCTCGGGAACACCGGGGAGCTGTTTTTT
TRBV28	TRBJ2-5	many	TRBD1	CASSAVQGQETQYF	TGTGCCAGCAGCGCCGTACAGGGGCAAGAGACCCAGTACTTC
TRBV20-1	TRBJ2-1	many	-	CSGAGGAEQFF	TGCAGTGGAGCAGGGGGGGCTGAGCAGTTCTTC
TRBV6-1	TRBJ2-1	many	TRBD2	CASTGSGGAHNEQFF	TGTGCCAGCACCGGCAGCGGGGGGGCTCACAATGAGCAGTTCTTC
TRBV15	TRBJ1-4	many	-	CAIPGAQNEKLFF	TGTGCCATCCCGGGAGCTCAAAACGAAAAACTGTTTTTT
TRBV5-1	TRBJ2-5	-	-	CASSSPTGISGAKETQYF	TGCGCCAGCAGCTCTCCTACTGGTATATCAGGGGCGAAGGAGACACAGTACTTC
TRBV6-1	TRBJ2-5	many	-	CASSDWAHQETQYF	TGTGCCAGCAGTGACTGGGCCCACCAAGAGACCCAGTACTTC
TRBV9	TRBJ2-7	many	-	CASSGTSGPLVYEQYF	TGTGCCAGCAGCGGGACAAGCGGGCCTCTGGTATACGAGCAGTACTTC
TRBV14	TRBJ2-3	many	-	CASSLKGTDTQYF	TGTGCCAGCAGCCTGAAGGGAACAGATACGCAGTATTTT